Listed here are 3 T cell receptor beta chains from one sample, sequenced in a study of cytomegalovirus exposure and HLA in healthy donors. PCR employed 60 Vbeta and 13 Jbeta primers. Here immunoSEQ multiplex PCR was the method, and the copy in TCRdb shows in-frame clones only, minus some. This sample has fewer than 70,000 clones, with roughly 70% found just once. The sequenced material came from PBMCs. These receptors all stem from a male donor in good health and CMV-seropositive.

This clone was detected a few times. The gene calls are TRBV19 and TRBJ1-5, with 7 bases aligning to TRBD1. V lost 7 bases to trimming and J lost 5 bases; unmatched junction nucleotides: 11. The germline V gene has CDR1 LNHDA and CDR2 SQIVND (reference sequence). The CDR3 loop spans 15 amino acids. CDR3 amino acids: CASTGWGTGDQPQHF. CDR3 bases: TGTGCCAGTACCGGATGGGGAACAGGGGATCAGCCCCAGCATTTT.

V and J are TRBV13 and TRBJ2-7; 10 bases agree with TRBD1. V lost 6 bases, J lost 4 bases, and 6 bases stayed unmatched. CDR1 and CDR2 from the germline V gene are PRHDT and FYEKMQ (reference sequence). The CDR3 length is 14 residues. The CDR3: CASSPGQGLYEQYF. Written as DNA, the CDR3 is TGTGCCAGCAGTCCGGGACAGGGGCTGTACGAGCAGTACTTC.

The rearrangement links TRBV14 to TRBJ2-7; D remains ambiguous. In germline, CDR1 is SGHDN, CDR2 FVKESK. Trimming took off 1 base at V and 5 bases at J, with 15 bases between the two ends. The CDR3 spans 15 residues. The CDR3 region is CASSQGNLRGDEQYF. The CDR3 nucleotides are TGTGCCAGCAGCCAAGGGAACCTACGCGGAGACGAGCAGTACTTC.